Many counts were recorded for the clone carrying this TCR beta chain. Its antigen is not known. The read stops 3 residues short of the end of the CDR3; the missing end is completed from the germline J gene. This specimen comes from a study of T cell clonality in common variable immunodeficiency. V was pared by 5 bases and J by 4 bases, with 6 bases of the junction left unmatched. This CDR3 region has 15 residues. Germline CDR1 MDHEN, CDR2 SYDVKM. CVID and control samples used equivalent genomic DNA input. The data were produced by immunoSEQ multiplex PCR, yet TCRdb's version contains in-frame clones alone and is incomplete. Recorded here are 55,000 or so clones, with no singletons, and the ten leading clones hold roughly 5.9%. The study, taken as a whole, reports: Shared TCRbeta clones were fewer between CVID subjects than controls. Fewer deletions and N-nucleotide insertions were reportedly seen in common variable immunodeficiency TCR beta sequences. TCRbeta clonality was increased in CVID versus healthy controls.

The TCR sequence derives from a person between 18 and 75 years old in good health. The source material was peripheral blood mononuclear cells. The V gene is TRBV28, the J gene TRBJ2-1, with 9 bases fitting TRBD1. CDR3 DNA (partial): TGTGCCAGCAGTCGAACAGGGGGCGATTACAATGAG. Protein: CASSRTGGDYNE. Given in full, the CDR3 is CASSRTGGDYNEQFF. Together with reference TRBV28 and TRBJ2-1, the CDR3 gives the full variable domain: DVKVTQSSRYLVKRTGEKVFLECVQDMDHENMFWYRQDPGLGLRLIYFSYDVKMKEKGDIPEGYSVSREKKERFSLILESASTNQTSMYLCASSRTGGDYNEQFFGPGTRLTVL.